What follows are 4 T cell receptor beta chains derived from one specimen sequenced in a study of T cell repertoires in cytomegalovirus infection. MiXCR, run by TCRdb on the reads, gives a single entry per CDR3 protein. Of 200,000 or so distinct CDR3 sequences detected, 28% appear once; the ten largest clones hold approximately 31%. Sequencing used PBMCs. The source is a human donor in good health (CMV status not recorded). Some clones in this sample may be carry-over from other donors' samples.

This clonotype has a count of ten or more. This chain uses TRBV7-8 with TRBJ1-5; the D is unclear. CDR3 length: 15 residues. V was shortened by 8 bases and J by 7 bases, with 21 bases between the two germline ends. Germline-derived CDR1 and CDR2 are SGHVS and FQNEAQ. Here the CDR3 reads CASSISQGGQQPQHF. In DNA, the CDR3 is TGTGCCAGCTCGATATCGCAAGGAGGTCAGCAGCCCCAGCATTTT.

The table lists this clonotype with a few counts. V and J are TRBV15 and TRBJ2-5; D is ambiguous. Germline values: CDR1 LNHNV, CDR2 YYDKDF (reference sequence). The CDR3 runs to 15 residues. Trimming stripped 0 bases from V and 2 bases from J, with 10 bases between. This CDR3 reads CATSRDMEQQETQYF. The CDR3 nucleotides read TGTGCCACCAGCAGAGATATGGAACAGCAAGAGACCCAGTACTTC.

In this sample, this clonotype turned up many times. The chain has TRBV10-3 and TRBJ2-3, with a tentative D call TRBD1 (6 bases). Looked up from germline, CDR1 is ENHRY and CDR2 is SYGVKD. V gave up 6 bases and J gave up 6 bases, with 16 bases separating them. The CDR3 contains 14 residues. The chain's CDR3 is CAIRGAQGFDTQYF. CDR3 nucleotides: TGTGCCATCAGGGGGGCGCAGGGCTTCGATACGCAGTATTTT.

There are a few counts of this clonotype. This chain joins TRBV7-9 and TRBJ1-1; unclear D gene. Trimming took off 2 bases at V and 1 base at J, with 11 bases between the two ends. The CDR3 is 15 amino acids. The V gene's germline CDR1 is SEHNR and CDR2 FQNEAQ (reference sequence). Here the CDR3 reads CASSLSLRWNTEAFF. As DNA, the CDR3 is TGTGCCAGCAGCTTATCCCTTAGATGGAACACTGAAGCTTTCTTT.